This record covers a single T cell receptor (beta chain). Using immunoSEQ multiplex PCR, the repertoire was profiled, and TCRdb retains in-frame clones only, with some absent. The sample contains 75,000 to 95,000 clones, 93% of which appear only once. This record belongs to a study of T cell changes during pregnancy in multiple sclerosis. The sequence derives from a female donor with multiple sclerosis, enrolled in a pregnancy study. This specimen was peripheral blood, taken in the second trimester of pregnancy.

The chain's CDR3 is CSARYTDTQYF. CDR3 in DNA: TGCAGTGCTCGGTACACAGATACGCAGTATTTT. This chain joins TRBV20-1 and TRBJ2-3, with D hard to call. This CDR3 is built from 11 residues. Germline lookup yields CDR1 DFQATT and CDR2 SNEGSKA (reference sequence). V was trimmed by 5 bases and J by 2 bases, leaving 5 bases between them.